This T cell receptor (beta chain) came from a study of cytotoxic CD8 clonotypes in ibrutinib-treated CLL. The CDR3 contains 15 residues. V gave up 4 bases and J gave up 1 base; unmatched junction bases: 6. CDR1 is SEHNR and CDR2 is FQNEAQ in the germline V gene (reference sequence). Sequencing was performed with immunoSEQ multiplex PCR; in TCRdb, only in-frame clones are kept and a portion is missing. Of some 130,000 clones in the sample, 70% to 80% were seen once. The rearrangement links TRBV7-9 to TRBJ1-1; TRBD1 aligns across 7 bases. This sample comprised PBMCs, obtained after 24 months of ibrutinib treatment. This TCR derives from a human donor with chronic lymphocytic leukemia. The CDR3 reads CASSWGGTANTEAFF. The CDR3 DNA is TGTGCCAGCAGCTGGGGAGGGACAGCGAACACTGAAGCTTTCTTT.